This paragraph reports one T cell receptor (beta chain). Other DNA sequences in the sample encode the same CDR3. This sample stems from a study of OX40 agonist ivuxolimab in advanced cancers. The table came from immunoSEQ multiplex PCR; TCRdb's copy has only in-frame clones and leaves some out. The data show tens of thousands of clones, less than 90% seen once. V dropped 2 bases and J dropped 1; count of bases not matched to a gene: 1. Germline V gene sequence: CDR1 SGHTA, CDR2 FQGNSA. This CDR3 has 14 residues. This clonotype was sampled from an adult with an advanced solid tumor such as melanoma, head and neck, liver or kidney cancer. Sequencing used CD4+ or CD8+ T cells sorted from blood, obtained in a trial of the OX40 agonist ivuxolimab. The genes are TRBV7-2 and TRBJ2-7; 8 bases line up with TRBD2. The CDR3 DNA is TGTGCCAGCAGCTTAACTAGCGGTTCCTACGAGCAGTACTTC. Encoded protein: CASSLTSGSYEQYF.